This TCR beta chain appears in the sequencing data of a study of blood T cell repertoires in COVID-19. Study-level information: The study drew acute and convalescent COVID-19 samples from the United States, Italy and Spain.

Here immunoSEQ multiplex PCR was the method, and the copy in TCRdb shows in-frame clones only, minus some. The profile shows about 280,000 clones, 75% to 95% of them singletons. CDR3 size: 17 residues. Germline CDR1 is SGHTA and CDR2 is FQGNSA. V shed 2 bases and J 7 bases; nucleotides not matched to a gene: 11. Donors were grouped by their self-reported clinical history. The chain couples TRBV7-2 to TRBJ1-6; 7 positions agree with TRBD1. This clonotype was sampled from a man between 40 and 49 years old who had been exposed to COVID-19. What was sequenced was PBMCs or T cells enriched from blood (not recorded which). The CDR3 sequence: CASSLQGSGQRNSPLHF. The DNA of the CDR3 is TGTGCCAGCAGCTTACAGGGTTCGGGACAGAGAAATTCACCCCTCCACTTT.